This T cell receptor (beta chain) was sequenced in a study of T cells of healthy individuals. TCRdb recomputed calls from the 5' RACE reads with MiXCR, one row per CDR3 protein. The sample contains approximately 50,000 distinct CDR3 sequences, roughly 14% of which appear only once. The CDR3 runs 13 residues. The germline V gene has CDR1 MGHDK and CDR2 SYGVNS. The ends were cut back, 4 bases at V and 11 bases at J, with 17 bases in the middle. This clonotype was sampled from a human donor in good health. The chain carries TRBV25-1 and TRBJ1-1, with D unclear. The CDR3 nucleotides read TGTGCCAGCAGTGCGCGGGCCGCCCTAGAGGCTTTCTTT. Its translation is CASSARAALEAFF.